The 11 T cell receptor beta chains below all came from one sample that was sequenced in a study of shared clonotypes between healthy human individuals. The protocol was immunoSEQ multiplex PCR, while the TCRdb copy is restricted to in-frame clones and leaves out a portion. The sample lists about 990,000 clones; approximately 80% were seen once. The sequencing input was memory CD4+ T cells from PBMCs. The subset: CD45RA-negative fraction. All receptors derive from a man aged 18-30 years in good health. Some clones in this sample may be carry-over from other donors' samples.

As for this clone: This may come from a read error, since a much larger clone is one base off. Other DNA sequences from this sample encode an identical CDR3 as well. The J gene is TRBJ2-7, the V gene TRBV25-1; 9 nucleotides align to TRBD1. Unmatched junction bases numbered 7, after V lost 6 bases and J lost 4 bases. Per the germline V gene, CDR1 is MGHDK and CDR2 is SYGVNS. The CDR3 has 14 residues. The CDR3 DNA sequence: TGTGCCAGCAGGGCCCAGGACAGGGGATACGAGCAGTACTTC. Translated: CASRAQDRGYEQYF.

The rearrangement uses TRBV21-1 and TRBJ1-5; TRBD1, the D gene given by the table, was not confirmed from the DNA. TRBV21-1 is a pseudogene segment. CDR3 length equals 17 residues. The CDR3 loop reads CASSKGMAGVLSQPQHF. The CDR3 coding sequence is TGTGCCAGCAGCAAAGGCATGGCAGGCGTTTTGAGTCAGCCCCAGCATTTT.

This clone came up once. The chain is built from TRBV13 and TRBJ2-3; 8 bases agree with TRBD2. Germline V gene lookup returns CDR1 PRHDT and CDR2 FYEKMQ (reference sequence). The CDR3 has 15 amino acids. The V segment lost 3 bases and the J segment 2 bases; nucleotides outside the gene matches: 4. This chain's CDR3 is CASSFDGRDTDTQYF. CDR3 coding DNA: TGTGCCAGCAGCTTCGACGGGAGGGACACAGATACGCAGTATTTT.

Only one count was recorded for this clone. The J gene is TRBJ1-2, the V gene TRBV10-3; TRBD1 matches 8 bases. The CDR3 is 14 residues long. CDR1 and CDR2 from the germline V gene are ENHRY and SYGVKD. With V trimmed by 7 bases and J by 8 bases, 12 bases remained unmatched. CDR3 bases: TGTGCCATCAACCCCGGACAGGGACATTTCGGCTACACCTTC. Encoded protein: CAINPGQGHFGYTF.

This clone was detected a few times. Other DNA sequences within the sample encode an identical CDR3. The chain recombines TRBV18 with TRBJ2-7; no firm D call. V dropped 3 bases and J dropped 0 bases, with 9 bases sitting between them. The germline V gene has CDR1 KGHSH and CDR2 LQKENI. The CDR3 has 14 amino acids. The DNA for the CDR3 is TGTGCCAGCTCACCGCAAGGCAACTCCTACGAGCAGTACTTC. Amino acid sequence: CASSPQGNSYEQYF.

V and J are TRBV11-3 and TRBJ2-1; TRBD2 agrees at 9 bases. The CDR3 sequence is 17 residues long. Trimming at V came to 5 bases and at J to 1 base, leaving 9 bases not matched to a gene. Germline CDR1 reads SGHNT; CDR2 reads YENEEA. The chain's CDR3 is CASSPGATSGSYNEQFF. In nucleotides, the CDR3 is TGTGCCAGCAGCCCTGGCGCAACTAGCGGGTCCTACAATGAGCAGTTCTTC. Full variable domain (rest looked up from reference TRBV11-3 and TRBJ2-1): EAGVVQSPRYKIIEKKQPVAFWCNPISGHNTLYWYLQNLGQGPELLIRYENEEAVDDSQLPKDRFSAERLKGVDSTLKIQPAELGDSAVYLCASSPGATSGSYNEQFFGPGTRLTVL.

A single count supports this clone. This specimen includes other DNA sequences encoding the same CDR3. The chain recombines TRBV7-9 with TRBJ1-5; D gene unclear. CDR1 is SEHNR, CDR2 FQNEAQ, per germline (reference sequence). The CDR3 totals 12 residues. Between the trimmed V and J ends, which lost 5 bases and 1 base, there was a span of 3 bases. The CDR3 DNA is TGTGCCAGCAGCCTCAGCAATCAGCCCCAGCATTTT. Its protein product is CASSLSNQPQHF.

The V gene is TRBV5-4, the J gene TRBJ1-2, with 10 bases fitting TRBD1. Germline CDR1 is SGHNT and CDR2 is YYREEE (reference sequence). There are 15 residues in the CDR3. The trim removed 1 base at V and 6 bases at J, leaving 6 bases unmatched. CDR3 sequence: CASSLNRQGADGYTF. Here the CDR3 DNA reads TGTGCCAGCAGCTTGAACAGACAGGGGGCGGATGGCTACACCTTC.

The V and J genes are TRBV5-6 and TRBJ2-3; TRBD2 aligns across 8 bases. The germline V gene has CDR1 SGHDT and CDR2 YYEEEE. Losses at the gene ends were 6 bases for V and 9 bases for J; bases not matched to a gene: 6. The CDR3 contains 12 residues. CDR3 DNA: TGTGCCAGCACCCCCGGCGGGGGGACGCAGTATTTT. It encodes CASTPGGGTQYF.

V usage is TRBV6-5 and J usage is TRBJ2-7; 7 bases match TRBD2. V trimming: 6 bases; J trimming: 4 bases; junction bases outside the gene matches: 9. The germline gives CDR1 MNHEY, CDR2 SVGAGI. The CDR3 loop spans 14 amino acids. As DNA, the CDR3 is TGTGCCAGCAGGGGGGGGAGGGAGGCTTACGAGCAGTACTTC. Translated, it gives CASRGGREAYEQYF.

The chain combines TRBV7-3 with TRBJ2-7; TRBD2 might be the D (6 bases). CDR1 is SGHTA and CDR2 is FQGTGA in the germline V gene. This CDR3 comprises 13 residues. Trimming took 4 bases from V and 4 from J, leaving 11 bases between them. CDR3 loop: CASSSGTPYEQYF. CDR3 DNA: TGTGCCAGCAGCTCCGGGACTCCTTACGAGCAGTACTTC.